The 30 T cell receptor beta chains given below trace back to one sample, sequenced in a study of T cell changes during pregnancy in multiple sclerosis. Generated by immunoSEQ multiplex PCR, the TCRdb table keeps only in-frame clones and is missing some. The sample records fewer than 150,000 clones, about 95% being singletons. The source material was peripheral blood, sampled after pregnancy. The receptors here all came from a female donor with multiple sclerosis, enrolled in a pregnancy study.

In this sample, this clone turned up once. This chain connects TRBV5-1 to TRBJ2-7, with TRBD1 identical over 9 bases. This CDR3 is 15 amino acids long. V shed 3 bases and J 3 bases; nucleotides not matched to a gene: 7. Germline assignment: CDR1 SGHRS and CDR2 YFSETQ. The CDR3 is CASSWTGARNYEQYF. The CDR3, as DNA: TGCGCCAGCAGCTGGACAGGGGCCCGCAACTACGAGCAGTACTTC.

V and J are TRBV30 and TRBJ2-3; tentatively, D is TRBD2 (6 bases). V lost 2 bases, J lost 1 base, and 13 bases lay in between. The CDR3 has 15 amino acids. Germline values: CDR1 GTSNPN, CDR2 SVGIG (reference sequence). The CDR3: CAWSIPGLRTDTQYF. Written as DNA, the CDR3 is TGTGCCTGGAGTATACCGGGACTCCGCACAGATACGCAGTATTTT.

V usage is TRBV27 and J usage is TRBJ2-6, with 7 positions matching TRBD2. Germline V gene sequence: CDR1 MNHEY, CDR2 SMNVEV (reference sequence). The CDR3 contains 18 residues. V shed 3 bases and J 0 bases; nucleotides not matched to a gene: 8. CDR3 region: CASSFTPGRGSGANVLTF. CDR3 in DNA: TGTGCCAGCAGTTTTACCCCAGGGAGGGGCTCTGGGGCCAACGTCCTGACTTTC.

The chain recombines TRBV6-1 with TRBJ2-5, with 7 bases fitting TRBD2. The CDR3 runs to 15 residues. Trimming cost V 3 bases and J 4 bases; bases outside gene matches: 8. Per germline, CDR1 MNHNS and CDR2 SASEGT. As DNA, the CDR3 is TGTGCCAGCAGTGAGGGGGGAGGGTGGAGAGAGACCCAGTACTTC. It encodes CASSEGGGWRETQYF.

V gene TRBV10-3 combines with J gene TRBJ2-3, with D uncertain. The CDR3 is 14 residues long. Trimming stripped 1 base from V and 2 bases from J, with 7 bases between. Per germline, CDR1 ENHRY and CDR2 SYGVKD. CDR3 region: CAISEWRFTDTQYF. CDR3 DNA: TGTGCCATCAGTGAGTGGCGGTTCACAGATACGCAGTATTTT.

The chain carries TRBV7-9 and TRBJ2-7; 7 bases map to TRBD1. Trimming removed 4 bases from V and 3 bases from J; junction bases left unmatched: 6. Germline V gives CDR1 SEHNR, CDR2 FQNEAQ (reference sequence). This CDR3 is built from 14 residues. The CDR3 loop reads CASSYTYRGYEQYF. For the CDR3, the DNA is TGTGCCAGCAGCTACACTTACAGGGGCTACGAGCAGTACTTC.

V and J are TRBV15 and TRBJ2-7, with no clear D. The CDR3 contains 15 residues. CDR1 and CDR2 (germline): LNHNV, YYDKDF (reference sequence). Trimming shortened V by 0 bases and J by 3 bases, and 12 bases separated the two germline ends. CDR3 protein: CATSREVAAGYEQYF. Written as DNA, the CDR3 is TGTGCCACCAGCAGAGAGGTTGCGGCCGGCTACGAGCAGTACTTC.

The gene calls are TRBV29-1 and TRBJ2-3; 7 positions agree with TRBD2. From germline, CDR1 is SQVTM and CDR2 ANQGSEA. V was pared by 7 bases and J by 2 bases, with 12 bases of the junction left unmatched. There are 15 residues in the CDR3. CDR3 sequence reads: CSAWGGSDLTDTQYF. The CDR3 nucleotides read TGCAGCGCCTGGGGGGGGAGCGATCTCACAGATACGCAGTATTTT.

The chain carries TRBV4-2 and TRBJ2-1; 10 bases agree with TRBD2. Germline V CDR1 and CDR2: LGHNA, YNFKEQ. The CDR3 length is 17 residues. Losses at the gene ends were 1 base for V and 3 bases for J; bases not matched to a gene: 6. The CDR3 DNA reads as TGTGCCAGCAGCCAAGGGCGTCAGCGGGAGGGCTACAATGAGCAGTTCTTC. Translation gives CASSQGRQREGYNEQFF.

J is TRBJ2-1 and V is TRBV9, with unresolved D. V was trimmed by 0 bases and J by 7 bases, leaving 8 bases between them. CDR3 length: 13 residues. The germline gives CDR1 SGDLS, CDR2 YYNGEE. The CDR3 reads CASSVGGPNEQFF. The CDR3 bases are TGTGCCAGCAGCGTAGGTGGGCCTAATGAGCAGTTCTTC.

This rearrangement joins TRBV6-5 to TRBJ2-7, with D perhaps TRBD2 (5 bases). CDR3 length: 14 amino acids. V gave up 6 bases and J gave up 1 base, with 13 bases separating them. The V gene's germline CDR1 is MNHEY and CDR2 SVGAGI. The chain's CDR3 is CASRPGGRSYEQYF. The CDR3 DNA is TGTGCCAGCAGACCGGGCGGGCGGTCCTACGAGCAGTACTTC.

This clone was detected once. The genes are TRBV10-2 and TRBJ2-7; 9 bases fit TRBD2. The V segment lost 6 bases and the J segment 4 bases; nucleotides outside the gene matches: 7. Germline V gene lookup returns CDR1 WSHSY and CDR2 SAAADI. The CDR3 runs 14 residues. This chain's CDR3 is CASSGGRATYEQYF. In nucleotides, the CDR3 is TGCGCCAGCAGCGGCGGGAGGGCCACGTACGAGCAGTACTTC.

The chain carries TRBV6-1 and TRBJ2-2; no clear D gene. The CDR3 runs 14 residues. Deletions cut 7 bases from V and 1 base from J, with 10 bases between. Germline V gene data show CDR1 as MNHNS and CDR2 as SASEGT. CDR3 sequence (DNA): TGTGCCAGCACTCTGACTCAGAACACCGGGGAGCTGTTTTTT. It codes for CASTLTQNTGELFF.

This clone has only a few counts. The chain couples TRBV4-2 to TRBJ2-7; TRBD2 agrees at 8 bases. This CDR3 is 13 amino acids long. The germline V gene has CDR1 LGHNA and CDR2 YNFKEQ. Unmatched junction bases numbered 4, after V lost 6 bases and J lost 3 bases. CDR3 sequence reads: CASSSSGRYEQYF. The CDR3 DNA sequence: TGTGCCAGCAGTTCTAGCGGGCGCTACGAGCAGTACTTC.

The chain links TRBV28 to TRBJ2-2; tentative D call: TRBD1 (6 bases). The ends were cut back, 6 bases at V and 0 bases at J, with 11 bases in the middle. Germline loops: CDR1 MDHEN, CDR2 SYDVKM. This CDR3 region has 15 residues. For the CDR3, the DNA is TGTGCCAGCAGCCCGGACAGATCGAACACCGGGGAGCTGTTTTTT. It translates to CASSPDRSNTGELFF.

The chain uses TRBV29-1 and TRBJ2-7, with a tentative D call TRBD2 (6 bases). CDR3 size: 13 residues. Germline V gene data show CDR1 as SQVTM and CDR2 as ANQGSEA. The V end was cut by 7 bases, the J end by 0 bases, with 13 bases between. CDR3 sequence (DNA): TGCAGCGCTGTACTTAGCGGCTCCTACGAGCAGTACTTC. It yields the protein CSAVLSGSYEQYF.

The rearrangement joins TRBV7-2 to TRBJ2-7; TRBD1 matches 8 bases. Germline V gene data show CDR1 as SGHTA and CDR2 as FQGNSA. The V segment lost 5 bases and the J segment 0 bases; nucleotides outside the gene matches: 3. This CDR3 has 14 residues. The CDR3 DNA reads TGTGCCAGCAGCATCGGACAGGGCTCCTACGAGCAGTACTTC. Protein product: CASSIGQGSYEQYF.

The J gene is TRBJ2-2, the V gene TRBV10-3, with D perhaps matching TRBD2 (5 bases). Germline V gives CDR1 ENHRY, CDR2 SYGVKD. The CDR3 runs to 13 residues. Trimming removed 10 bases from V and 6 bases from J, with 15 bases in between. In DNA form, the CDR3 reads TGTGCCACCGGCTGGAGCGGTCCCGGGGAGCTGTTTTTT. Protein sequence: CATGWSGPGELFF.

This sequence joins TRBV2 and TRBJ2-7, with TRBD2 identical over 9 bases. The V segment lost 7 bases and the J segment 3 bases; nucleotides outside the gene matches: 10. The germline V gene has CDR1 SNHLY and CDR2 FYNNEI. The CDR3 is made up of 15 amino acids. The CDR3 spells CASIPAGGPLYEQYF. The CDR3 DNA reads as TGTGCCAGCATACCGGCGGGAGGGCCCCTCTACGAGCAGTACTTC.

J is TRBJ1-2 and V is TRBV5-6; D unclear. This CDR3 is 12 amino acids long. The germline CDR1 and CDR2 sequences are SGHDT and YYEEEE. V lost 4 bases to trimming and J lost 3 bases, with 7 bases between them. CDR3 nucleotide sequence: TGTGCCAGCAGCCCCGGGGACTATGGCTACACCTTC. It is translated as CASSPGDYGYTF.

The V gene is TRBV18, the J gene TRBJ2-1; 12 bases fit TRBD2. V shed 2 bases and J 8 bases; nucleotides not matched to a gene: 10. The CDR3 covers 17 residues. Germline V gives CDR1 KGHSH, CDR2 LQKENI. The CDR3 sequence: CASSPRSSGRAMDEQFF. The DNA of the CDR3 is TGTGCCAGCTCACCAAGATCTAGCGGGAGGGCCATGGATGAGCAGTTCTTC.

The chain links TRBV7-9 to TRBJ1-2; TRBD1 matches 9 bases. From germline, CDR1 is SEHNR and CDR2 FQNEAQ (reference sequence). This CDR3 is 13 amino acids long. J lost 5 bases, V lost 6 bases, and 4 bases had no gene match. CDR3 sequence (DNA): TGTGCCAGCAGTCCGGGGACAGGGTATGGCTACACCTTC. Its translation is CASSPGTGYGYTF.

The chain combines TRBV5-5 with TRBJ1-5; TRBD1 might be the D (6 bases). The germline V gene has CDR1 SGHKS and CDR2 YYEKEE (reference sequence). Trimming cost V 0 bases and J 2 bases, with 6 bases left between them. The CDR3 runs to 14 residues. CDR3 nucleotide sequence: TGTGCCAGCAGCTTGGCAGGGGGCAATCAGCCCCAGCATTTT. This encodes CASSLAGGNQPQHF.

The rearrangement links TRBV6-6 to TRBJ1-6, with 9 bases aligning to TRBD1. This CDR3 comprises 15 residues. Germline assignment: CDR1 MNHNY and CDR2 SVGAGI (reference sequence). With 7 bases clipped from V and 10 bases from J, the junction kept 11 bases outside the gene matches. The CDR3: CASTRDRALDSPLHF. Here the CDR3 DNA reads TGTGCCAGCACACGGGACAGGGCTCTTGACTCACCCCTCCACTTT.

DNA for the CDR3: TGCGCCAGCAGCAGGGGGACTAGCGGCACCGGGGAGCTGTTTTTT. Translation: CASSRGTSGTGELFF. V usage is TRBV5-1 and J usage is TRBJ2-2, with 11 bases lining up with TRBD2. CDR3 length equals 15 residues. Trimming removed 4 bases from V and 4 bases from J; junction bases left unmatched: 3. CDR1 and CDR2 from the germline V gene are SGHRS and YFSETQ.

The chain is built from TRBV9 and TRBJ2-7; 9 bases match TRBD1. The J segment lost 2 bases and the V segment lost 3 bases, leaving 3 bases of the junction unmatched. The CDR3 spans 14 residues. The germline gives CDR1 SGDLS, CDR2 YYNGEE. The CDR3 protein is CASSEGDRAYEQYF. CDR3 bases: TGTGCCAGCAGCGAGGGGGACAGGGCCTACGAGCAGTACTTC. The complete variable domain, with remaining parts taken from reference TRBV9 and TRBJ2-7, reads DSGVTQTPKHLITATGQRVTLRCSPRSGDLSVYWYQQSLDQGLQFLIQYYNGEERAKGNILERFSAQQFPDLHSELNLSSLELGDSALYFCASSEGDRAYEQYFGPGTRLTVT.

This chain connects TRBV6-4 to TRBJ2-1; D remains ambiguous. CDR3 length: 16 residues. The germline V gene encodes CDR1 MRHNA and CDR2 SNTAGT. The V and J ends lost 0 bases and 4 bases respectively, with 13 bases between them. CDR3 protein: CASSDSEAGAYNEQFF. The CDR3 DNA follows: TGTGCCAGCAGTGACTCGGAAGCAGGCGCTTACAATGAGCAGTTCTTC.

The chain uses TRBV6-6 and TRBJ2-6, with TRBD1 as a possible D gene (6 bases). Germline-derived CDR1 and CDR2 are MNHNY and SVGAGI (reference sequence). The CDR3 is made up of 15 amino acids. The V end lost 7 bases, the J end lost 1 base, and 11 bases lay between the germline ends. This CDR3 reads CASNNRVSGANVLTF. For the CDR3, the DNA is TGTGCCAGCAATAACAGGGTGTCTGGGGCCAACGTCCTGACTTTC.

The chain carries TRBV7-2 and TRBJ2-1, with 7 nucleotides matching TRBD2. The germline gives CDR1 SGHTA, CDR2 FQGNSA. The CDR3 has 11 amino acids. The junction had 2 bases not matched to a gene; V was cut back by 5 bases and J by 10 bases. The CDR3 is CASSRDYEQFF. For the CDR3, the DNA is TGTGCCAGCAGCAGGGACTACGAGCAGTTCTTC. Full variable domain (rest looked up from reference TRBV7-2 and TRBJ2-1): GAGVSQSPSNKVTEKGKDVELRCDPISGHTALYWYRQSLGQGLEFLIYFQGNSAPDKSGLPSDRFSAERTGGSVSTLTIQRTQQEDSAVYLCASSRDYEQFFGPGTRLTVL.

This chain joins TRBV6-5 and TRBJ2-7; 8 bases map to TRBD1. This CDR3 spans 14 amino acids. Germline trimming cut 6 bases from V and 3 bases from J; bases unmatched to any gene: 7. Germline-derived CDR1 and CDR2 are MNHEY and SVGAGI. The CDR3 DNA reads TGTGCCAGCAGCCGACAGGGGATTGGCTACGAGCAGTACTTC. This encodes CASSRQGIGYEQYF.